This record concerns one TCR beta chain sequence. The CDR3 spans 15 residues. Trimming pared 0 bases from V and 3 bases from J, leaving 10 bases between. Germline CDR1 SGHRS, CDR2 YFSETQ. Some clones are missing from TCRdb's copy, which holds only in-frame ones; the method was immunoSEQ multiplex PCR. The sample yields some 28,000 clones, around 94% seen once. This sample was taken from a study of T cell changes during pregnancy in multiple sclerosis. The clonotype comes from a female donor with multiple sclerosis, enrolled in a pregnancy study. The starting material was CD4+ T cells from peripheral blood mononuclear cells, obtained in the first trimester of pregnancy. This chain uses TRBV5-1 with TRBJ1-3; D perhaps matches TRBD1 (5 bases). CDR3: CASSLGEGDGNTIYF. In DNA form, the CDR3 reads TGCGCCAGCAGCTTGGGGGAAGGGGATGGAAACACCATATATTTT.